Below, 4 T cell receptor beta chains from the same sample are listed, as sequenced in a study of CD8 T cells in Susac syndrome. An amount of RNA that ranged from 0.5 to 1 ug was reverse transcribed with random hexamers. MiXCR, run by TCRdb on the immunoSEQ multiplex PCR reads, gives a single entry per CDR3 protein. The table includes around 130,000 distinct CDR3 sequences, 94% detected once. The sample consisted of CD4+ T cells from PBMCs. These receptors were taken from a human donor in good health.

CDR3 DNA: TGTGCCAGCAGCATTAGCGGGACTGAGGCAGATACGCAGTATTTT. Translation: CASSISGTEADTQYF. The chain links TRBV7-9 to TRBJ2-3; 8 nucleotides align to TRBD2. Losses at the gene ends were 5 bases for V and 4 bases for J; bases not matched to a gene: 8. Per the germline V gene, CDR1 is SEHNR and CDR2 is FQNEAQ (reference sequence). The CDR3 is made up of 15 amino acids.

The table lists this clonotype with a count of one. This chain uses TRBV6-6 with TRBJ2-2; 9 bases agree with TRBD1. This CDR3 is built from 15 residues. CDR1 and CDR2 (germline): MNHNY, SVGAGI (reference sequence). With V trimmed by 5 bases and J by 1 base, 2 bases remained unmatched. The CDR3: CASSRGQGNTGELFF. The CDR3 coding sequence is TGTGCCAGCAGTCGGGGACAGGGGAACACCGGGGAGCTGTTTTTT.

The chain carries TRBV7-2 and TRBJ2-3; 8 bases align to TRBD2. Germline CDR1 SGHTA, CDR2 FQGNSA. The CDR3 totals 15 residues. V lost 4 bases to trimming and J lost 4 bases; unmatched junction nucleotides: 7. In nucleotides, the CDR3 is TGTGCCAGCAGCTGGGTAGCGGGAAGGTCAGATACGCAGTATTTT. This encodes CASSWVAGRSDTQYF.

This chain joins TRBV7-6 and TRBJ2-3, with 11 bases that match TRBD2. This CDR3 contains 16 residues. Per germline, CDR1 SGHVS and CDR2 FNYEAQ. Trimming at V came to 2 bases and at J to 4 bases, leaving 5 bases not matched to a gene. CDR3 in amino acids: CASSLSSGRWADTQYF. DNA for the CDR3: TGTGCCAGCAGCTTATCTAGCGGGAGGTGGGCAGATACGCAGTATTTT.